This T cell receptor beta chain stems from a study of T cells in Graves' hyperthyroidism and ophthalmopathy. Exclusion followed for patients with uncontrolled infection, other autoimmune disease, pregnancy or lactation. The germline V gene encodes CDR1 SQVTM and CDR2 ANQGSEA. The J segment lost 7 bases and the V segment lost 2 bases, leaving 10 bases of the junction unmatched. The CDR3 has 14 residues. This clonotype came up many times. TCR beta CDR3 region amplification was performed from RNA transcripts. First-round RT-PCR of the TCR CDR3 relied on the HTBI primer set. TCRdb analysed the multiplex PCR reads with MiXCR anew, one entry per CDR3 protein. The sample lists more than 600,000 distinct CDR3 sequences, approximately 16% occurring once.

This TCR was sampled from a man younger than 35 with Graves' hyperthyroidism. Sequenced input: blood. V is TRBV29-1 and J is TRBJ2-7; 8 nucleotides line up with TRBD1. The CDR3, as DNA: TGCAGCGTTGAAAGTATGGACAGGGTGGGGGAGCAGTACTTC. This sequence encodes CSVESMDRVGEQYF.